The 22 T cell receptor beta chains below were found in one sample sequenced in a study of cytomegalovirus exposure and HLA in healthy donors. PCR involved 60 Vbeta and 13 Jbeta primers. Using immunoSEQ multiplex PCR, the repertoire was profiled, and TCRdb retains in-frame clones only, with some absent. The sample includes over 120,000 clones, 70% to 85% seen only once; the top ten take 9.7%. The source material was PBMCs. These receptors were collected from a woman aged 55-70 years in good health and CMV-seropositive.

The V call is TRBV29-1, the J call TRBJ1-1; 9 bases match TRBD1. V shed 7 bases and J 4 bases; nucleotides not matched to a gene: 7. Germline lookup yields CDR1 SQVTM and CDR2 ANQGSEA. The CDR3 runs to 13 residues. The CDR3 DNA is TGCAGCGCTTTACCGGACAGGGGCACTGAAGCTTTCTTT. Protein product: CSALPDRGTEAFF.

The chain has TRBV9 and TRBJ1-1; 8 bases agree with TRBD1. Germline V gene sequence: CDR1 SGDLS, CDR2 YYNGEE. This CDR3 is built from 15 residues. V was clipped by 0 bases and J by 5 bases; unmatched bases: 6. This CDR3 reads CASSVGTGRSTEAFF. CDR3 DNA: TGTGCCAGCAGCGTAGGGACAGGGAGGTCAACTGAAGCTTTCTTT.

A single count supports this clone. This chain uses TRBV6-6 with TRBJ2-5; 9 bases align to TRBD1. The trim removed 6 bases at V and 7 bases at J, leaving 12 bases unmatched. CDR1 and CDR2 (germline): MNHNY, SVGAGI (reference sequence). The CDR3 is made up of 15 amino acids. The CDR3 spells CASRHRDRVKWTQYF. DNA for the CDR3: TGTGCCAGCAGGCACCGGGACAGGGTTAAGTGGACCCAGTACTTC.

In the case of this clone: The identical CDR3 is also encoded by other nucleotide sequences in the sample. Written as DNA, the CDR3 is TGCAGCGTTGTGGGCGGGACTGAAGCTTTCTTT. Amino acid sequence: CSVVGGTEAFF. This chain links TRBV29-1 with TRBJ1-1; no reliable D call. Germline CDR1 reads SQVTM; CDR2 reads ANQGSEA. V was cut by 4 bases and J by 5 bases, with 8 bases left in between. The CDR3 length is 11 residues.

V and J are TRBV27 and TRBJ2-5; TRBD2 matches at 10 bases. This CDR3 spans 18 amino acids. CDR1 MNHEY and CDR2 SMNVEV come from the germline V gene (reference sequence). V dropped 3 bases and J dropped 2; count of bases not matched to a gene: 12. The CDR3 region has the DNA TGTGCCAGCAGTTTGGGTATTAGGCTAGCGGGAGTTCAAGAGACCCAGTACTTC. Encoded protein: CASSLGIRLAGVQETQYF.

This chain connects TRBV27 to TRBJ1-1; D perhaps matches TRBD1 (6 bases). CDR1 is MNHEY, CDR2 SMNVEV, per germline (reference sequence). The CDR3 has 15 residues. Trimming pared 4 bases from V and 0 bases from J, leaving 12 bases between. The CDR3 loop reads CASSSLDRLNTEAFF. The CDR3 DNA is TGTGCCAGCAGTTCCCTTGACAGGCTGAACACTGAAGCTTTCTTT.

The rearrangement links TRBV4-1 to TRBJ1-5; D may be TRBD1 (5 bases). The germline V gene encodes CDR1 MGHRA and CDR2 YSYEKL. CDR3 length: 17 residues. V lost 0 bases and J 0 bases, leaving 12 bases between the germline ends. This CDR3 reads CASSQDFRQGSNQPQHF. DNA for the CDR3: TGCGCCAGCAGCCAAGATTTCCGTCAGGGTAGCAATCAGCCCCAGCATTTT.

The rearrangement links TRBV2 to TRBJ2-7; 9 nucleotides agree with TRBD2. Germline assignment: CDR1 SNHLY and CDR2 FYNNEI. This CDR3 region has 15 residues. The junction had 11 bases not matched to a gene; V was cut back by 7 bases and J by 4 bases. CDR3 protein: CASKLGLANQYEQYF. The DNA of the CDR3 is TGTGCCAGCAAGCTGGGACTAGCAAATCAGTACGAGCAGTACTTC.

This rearrangement joins TRBV6-6 to TRBJ2-7; D uncertain. This CDR3 spans 13 amino acids. Germline-derived CDR1 and CDR2 are MNHNY and SVGAGI (reference sequence). The V end lost 0 bases, the J end lost 6 bases, and 9 bases lay between the germline ends. The CDR3 protein is CASSYSRQREQYF. DNA of the CDR3: TGTGCCAGCAGTTACTCGAGGCAGCGCGAGCAGTACTTC.

The rearrangement joins TRBV6-5 to TRBJ2-5, with TRBD1 matching over 8 bases. This CDR3 comprises 14 residues. Germline V lookup: CDR1 MNHEY, CDR2 SVGAGI. V gave up 6 bases and J gave up 3 bases; unmatched junction bases: 6. CDR3 in DNA: TGTGCCAGCAGGCCGCAGGGGGCGAAAGAGACCCAGTACTTC. Protein: CASRPQGAKETQYF.

This chain links TRBV29-1 with TRBJ2-7; D may be TRBD2 (6 bases). V was clipped by 7 bases and J by 3 bases, with 13 bases between them. This CDR3 region has 12 residues. The V gene's germline CDR1 is SQVTM and CDR2 ANQGSEA. Written as DNA, the CDR3 is TGCAGCGCCGTTTGGGGGGACTACGAGCAGTACTTC. It translates to CSAVWGDYEQYF.

The rearrangement uses TRBV27 and TRBJ1-1; perhaps TRBD1 as D (5 bases). Trimming removed 2 bases at V and 10 bases at J, with 8 bases between. The CDR3 runs to 11 residues. CDR1 and CDR2 from the germline V gene are MNHEY and SMNVEV (reference sequence). CDR3 coding DNA: TGTGCCAGCAGTTTACAAGGGGTAGCTTTCTTT. Its protein is CASSLQGVAFF.

J is TRBJ1-1 and V is TRBV15, with D possibly being TRBD1 (6 bases). The CDR3 consists of 13 residues. Germline V gene sequence: CDR1 LNHNV, CDR2 YYDKDF (reference sequence). Trimming pared 0 bases from V and 6 bases from J, leaving 8 bases between. The CDR3 loop is CATSRDGGPEAFF. The CDR3 DNA reads as TGTGCCACCAGCAGAGACGGGGGGCCTGAAGCTTTCTTT.

The rearrangement joins TRBV14 to TRBJ2-2; weak D call: TRBD1 (6 bases). Germline V lookup: CDR1 SGHDN, CDR2 FVKESK. V lost 2 bases, J lost 6 bases, and 13 bases lay in between. CDR3 length: 15 residues. The DNA for the CDR3 is TGTGCCAGCAGCCAAAACGCACAGGGACCCGGGGAGCTGTTTTTT. Its protein product is CASSQNAQGPGELFF.

The rearrangement links TRBV19 to TRBJ1-1, with D uncertain. This CDR3 is built from 13 residues. Trimming left V 8 bases short and J 4 bases short, with 14 bases between. Germline V gives CDR1 LNHDA, CDR2 SQIVND (reference sequence). The CDR3 is CASLRQFSTEAFF. The CDR3 region has the DNA TGTGCCAGTCTGCGGCAGTTTAGCACTGAAGCTTTCTTT.

This clone was counted once. The chain has TRBV29-1 and TRBJ2-2, with D tentatively TRBD1 (5 bases). The germline V gene encodes CDR1 SQVTM and CDR2 ANQGSEA. CDR3 length equals 12 residues. Trimming shortened V by 7 bases and J by 7 bases, and 13 bases separated the two germline ends. In DNA, the CDR3 is TGCAGCGGCCAGCAGGGTATCGGGGAGCTGTTTTTT. Translation gives CSGQQGIGELFF.

The chain uses TRBV19 and TRBJ2-4; TRBD1 might be the D (6 bases). This CDR3 contains 14 residues. V lost 5 bases and J 0 bases, leaving 8 bases between the germline ends. CDR1 is LNHDA, CDR2 SQIVND, per germline (reference sequence). CDR3 nucleotide sequence: TGTGCCAGTAGTCTCAGGGGAGCCAAAAACATTCAGTACTTC. Amino acids: CASSLRGAKNIQYF.

There are a few counts of this clone. The V and J genes are TRBV20-1 and TRBJ1-4, with a tentative D call TRBD1 (5 bases). Trimming pared 5 bases from V and 15 bases from J, leaving 16 bases between. There are 11 residues in the CDR3. Germline values: CDR1 DFQATT, CDR2 SNEGSKA (reference sequence). The CDR3 loop is CSAGSGGRVFF. The CDR3 DNA reads as TGCAGTGCTGGGTCCGGGGGACGAGTGTTTTTT.

This rearrangement joins TRBV6-5 to TRBJ1-3; D call uncertain. Trimming left V 0 bases short and J 6 bases short, with 12 bases between. CDR1 is MNHEY, CDR2 SVGAGI, per germline. This CDR3 spans 15 amino acids. CDR3 region: CASSYSTGGKNTIYF. DNA of the CDR3: TGTGCCAGCAGTTACTCGACGGGTGGAAAAAACACCATATATTTT.

This sequence joins TRBV7-2 and TRBJ2-6, with TRBD2 identical over 7 bases. The CDR3 consists of 16 residues. CDR1 and CDR2 from the germline V gene are SGHTA and FQGNSA. Trimming at V came to 1 base and at J to 2 bases, leaving 2 bases not matched to a gene. The CDR3 loop reads CASSLEGTTGANVLTF. CDR3 DNA: TGTGCCAGCAGCTTAGAGGGGACTACTGGGGCCAACGTCCTGACTTTC.

The chain carries TRBV28 and TRBJ2-7, with a possible D match to TRBD2 (5 bases). The length of the CDR3 is 14 residues. Germline V gene data show CDR1 as MDHEN and CDR2 as SYDVKM. V was clipped by 5 bases and J by 3 bases, with 14 bases between them. The CDR3 nucleotides are TGTGCCAGCAGTCTCGTAGCGCCCGTCTACGAGCAGTACTTC. Translation gives CASSLVAPVYEQYF. Complete variable domain (other parts from reference TRBV28 and TRBJ2-7): DVKVTQSSRYLVKRTGEKVFLECVQDMDHENMFWYRQDPGLGLRLIYFSYDVKMKEKGDIPEGYSVSREKKERFSLILESASTNQTSMYLCASSLVAPVYEQYFGPGTRLTVT.

This clone appeared once. The chain employs TRBV7-2 and TRBJ2-5; 7 positions match TRBD2. The junction had 16 bases not matched to a gene; V was cut back by 7 bases and J by 5 bases. CDR3 length: 16 amino acids. CDR1 and CDR2 (germline): SGHTA, FQGNSA. CDR3 sequence reads: CASTFGGERRKETQYF. CDR3 coding DNA: TGTGCCAGCACCTTTGGGGGGGAAAGGAGGAAGGAGACCCAGTACTTC.